One sample yielded the 14 T cell receptor beta chains listed below, sequenced in a study of blood T cell repertoires in COVID-19. Here immunoSEQ multiplex PCR was the method, and the copy in TCRdb shows in-frame clones only, minus some. The table lists 150,000 or so clones, approximately 84% of them singletons, with 7% in the top ten. Specimen: PBMCs or T cells enriched from blood (not recorded which). These receptors originate from a woman aged 45-65 years who had recovered from COVID-19.

The chain recombines TRBV3-1 (or the pseudogene TRBV3-2) with TRBJ2-5; 9 nucleotides agree with TRBD1. The CDR3 spans 16 residues. CDR1 is LGHDT, CDR2 YNNKEL, per germline (reference sequence). V trimming: 0 bases; J trimming: 5 bases; junction bases outside the gene matches: 7. CDR3 nucleotide sequence: TGTGCCAGCAGCCAAGAGGGACAGGGTACCAGCGAGACCCAGTACTTC. Its protein is CASSQEGQGTSETQYF.

J is TRBJ1-5 and V is TRBV5-1, with D unresolved. V lost 0 bases, J lost 7 bases, and 14 bases lay in between. This CDR3 spans 15 amino acids. CDR1 is SGHRS and CDR2 is YFSETQ in the germline V gene. The CDR3 sequence: CASSLVGLSGQPQHF. The CDR3 nucleotides read TGCGCCAGCAGCTTGGTTGGACTTTCTGGGCAGCCCCAGCATTTT. Full variable domain (outside the CDR3, taken from reference TRBV5-1 and TRBJ1-5): KAGVTQTPRYLIKTRGQQVTLSCSPISGHRSVSWYQQTPGQGLQFLFEYFSETQRNKGNFPGRFSGRQFSNSRSEMNVSTLELGDSALYLCASSLVGLSGQPQHFGDGTRLSIL.

The V call is TRBV19, the J call TRBJ2-4, with 7 bases that match TRBD1. Looked up from germline, CDR1 is LNHDA and CDR2 is SQIVND (reference sequence). Trimming removed 5 bases from V and 0 bases from J; junction bases left unmatched: 4. This CDR3 region has 15 residues. This CDR3 reads CASSPRTGAKNIQYF. In DNA form, the CDR3 reads TGTGCCAGTAGTCCGAGGACAGGAGCCAAAAACATTCAGTACTTC.

The genes are TRBV12-5 and TRBJ2-2; 9 nucleotides match TRBD1. This CDR3 has 15 residues. Germline V gene sequence: CDR1 LGHNT, CDR2 FRNRAP. V trimming: 9 bases; J trimming: 4 bases; junction bases outside the gene matches: 9. This chain's CDR3 is CASSGQGRGTGELFF. Written as DNA, the CDR3 is TGTGCTAGCTCCGGACAGGGGCGCGGCACCGGGGAGCTGTTTTTT.

The chain is built from TRBV12-3 or TRBV12-4 and TRBJ1-1; the D gene is possibly TRBD1 (6 bases). Trimming cost V 6 bases and J 3 bases, with 11 bases left between them. CDR3 length: 13 amino acids. CDR3 sequence reads: CASRTPGDTEAFF. CDR3 sequence (DNA): TGTGCCAGCAGGACTCCAGGGGACACTGAAGCTTTCTTT.

V usage is TRBV7-9 and J usage is TRBJ1-1; D remains unclear. The CDR3 sequence is 14 residues long. The germline V and J ends were trimmed by 4 bases and 1 base, with 10 bases remaining between them. Germline V gene data show CDR1 as SEHNR and CDR2 as FQNEAQ (reference sequence). CDR3 loop: CASSYDTSNTEAFF. The CDR3 bases are TGTGCCAGCAGCTACGACACTTCGAACACTGAAGCTTTCTTT.

This clone was counted only a few times. The rearrangement uses TRBV7-8 and TRBJ2-7; 7 bases agree with TRBD1. V trimming: 5 bases; J trimming: 1 base; junction bases outside the gene matches: 11. The CDR3 contains 16 residues. Per germline, CDR1 SGHVS and CDR2 FQNEAQ. CDR3 protein: CASSLNLGQRSYEQYF. DNA for the CDR3: TGTGCCAGCAGCCTCAATCTGGGACAGAGGTCCTACGAGCAGTACTTC. Drawing the rest from reference TRBV7-8 and TRBJ2-7, the complete variable domain is GAGVSQSPRYKVAKRGQDVALRCDPISGHVSLFWYQQALGQGPEFLTYFQNEAQLDKSGLPSDRFFAERPEGSVSTLKIQRTQQEDSAVYLCASSLNLGQRSYEQYFGPGTRLTVT.

The CDR3 coding sequence is TGTGCCAGCAACCCGGACAGGGGTGCCTACAATGAGCAGTTCTTC. It yields the protein CASNPDRGAYNEQFF. The chain employs TRBV6-2 or TRBV6-3 and TRBJ2-1; 9 bases agree with TRBD1. Germline V CDR1 and CDR2: MNHEY, SVGEGT. Unmatched junction bases numbered 6, after V lost 7 bases and J lost 2 bases. The CDR3 covers 15 residues.

The genes are TRBV7-8 and TRBJ1-6; D is perhaps TRBD1 (6 bases). The ends were cut back, 2 bases at V and 7 bases at J, with 12 bases in the middle. The CDR3 runs to 15 residues. Germline V gives CDR1 SGHVS, CDR2 FQNEAQ. CDR3 in DNA: TGTGCCAGCAGCTTATCGGACAGCGTAAATTCACCCCTCCACTTT. Translation: CASSLSDSVNSPLHF.

V and J are TRBV27 and TRBJ2-7; 7 nucleotides align to TRBD1. V trimming: 7 bases; J trimming: 2 bases; junction bases outside the gene matches: 5. Germline V gene lookup returns CDR1 MNHEY and CDR2 SMNVEV (reference sequence). The CDR3 has 13 amino acids. CDR3 sequence (DNA): TGTGCCAGCATGACAGGGTCGACCTACGAGCAGTACTTC. It specifies CASMTGSTYEQYF.

Written as DNA, the CDR3 is TGTGCCAGCAGCGTAGAAGCGGGGCCTGGCTATGGCTACACCTTC. This translates into CASSVEAGPGYGYTF. The chain recombines TRBV9 with TRBJ1-2; TRBD1 is a possible D gene (5 bases). This CDR3 region has 15 residues. V lost 0 bases and J 4 bases, leaving 13 bases between the germline ends. CDR1 and CDR2 from the germline V gene are SGDLS and YYNGEE. Variable domain in full (rest from reference TRBV9 and TRBJ1-2): DSGVTQTPKHLITATGQRVTLRCSPRSGDLSVYWYQQSLDQGLQFLIQYYNGEERAKGNILERFSAQQFPDLHSELNLSSLELGDSALYFCASSVEAGPGYGYTFGSGTRLTVV.

This rearrangement joins TRBV6-5 to TRBJ1-1, with D perhaps TRBD1 (6 bases). Germline CDR1 is MNHEY and CDR2 is SVGAGI. The CDR3 runs 11 residues. V was clipped by 6 bases and J by 4 bases, with 6 bases between them. DNA for the CDR3: TGTGCCAGCAGACAGGGCACTGAAGCTTTCTTT. This codes for CASRQGTEAFF.

The table lists this clone with a few counts. The CDR3 protein is CASSFLSESGELFF. CDR3 DNA sequence: TGTGCCAGCAGCTTCCTGTCGGAGAGCGGGGAGCTGTTTTTT. The rearrangement links TRBV7-9 to TRBJ2-2, with D unresolved. V was trimmed by 3 bases and J by 7 bases, leaving 12 bases between them. The CDR3 runs to 14 residues. Germline V lookup: CDR1 SEHNR, CDR2 FQNEAQ (reference sequence). The full variable domain, its missing parts supplied by reference TRBV7-9 and TRBJ2-2, is DTGVSQNPRHKITKRGQNVTFRCDPISEHNRLYWYRQTLGQGPEFLTYFQNEAQLEKSRLLSDRFSAERPKGSFSTLEIQRTEQGDSAMYLCASSFLSESGELFFGEGSRLTVL.

In DNA, the CDR3 is TGTGCCAGTAGTACCCCGGGACAGGGTTATGGCTACACCTTC. This sequence encodes CASSTPGQGYGYTF. The chain couples TRBV19 to TRBJ1-2; TRBD1 agrees at 9 bases. The CDR3 consists of 14 residues. V dropped 4 bases and J dropped 5; count of bases not matched to a gene: 5. The germline gives CDR1 LNHDA, CDR2 SQIVND (reference sequence).